Presented here are 3 T cell receptor beta chains from one specimen sequenced in a study of technical replicates of blood from several donors. Repertoires were generated with immunoSEQ multiplex PCR, while TCRdb's copy carries only in-frame clones and drops some. The profile shows tens of thousands of clones, about 95% of them singletons. The sample comprised PBMCs. The source is a human donor in good health. Some clones in this sample may be carry-over from other donors' samples.

The chain couples TRBV18 to TRBJ2-4; weak D call: TRBD1 (5 bases). Germline V gene lookup returns CDR1 KGHSH and CDR2 LQKENI. There are 13 residues in the CDR3. With 3 bases removed from V and 4 bases from J, the gap between germline ends came to 7 bases. CDR3 coding DNA: TGTGCCAGCTCACCGGACATGAAAAACATTCAGTACTTC. Translation gives CASSPDMKNIQYF.

V gene TRBV6-6 combines with J gene TRBJ1-1; tentatively, D is TRBD1 (5 bases). The CDR3 sequence is 14 residues long. Germline values: CDR1 MNHNY, CDR2 SVGAGI (reference sequence). V dropped 7 bases and J dropped 1 base, with 13 bases sitting between them. This CDR3 reads CASTMSGENTEAFF. As DNA, the CDR3 is TGTGCCAGCACCATGTCGGGGGAGAACACTGAAGCTTTCTTT.

CDR3 residues: CASSPAGHRDYNEQFF. The CDR3 nucleotides read TGCGCCAGCAGCCCGGCCGGGCACAGGGACTACAATGAGCAGTTCTTC. The chain employs TRBV4-3 and TRBJ2-1, with D perhaps matching TRBD1 (6 bases). The V end lost 4 bases, the J end lost 3 bases, and 16 bases lay between the germline ends. CDR3 length: 16 residues. Germline CDR1 is LGHNA and CDR2 is YSLEER.